This TCR beta chain was recovered during a study of radiation and T cells in renal cell carcinoma. Study-wide results and limits: Top tumor clonotypes rose in blood 2 weeks post-radiation, then contracted.

This sample's time point: baseline pretreatment blood. Treatment of the sample: 15 Gy SBRT to primary tumor, nephrectomy 4 weeks later. A remark on this clone: The antigen is undetermined.

The table came from immunoSEQ multiplex PCR; TCRdb's copy has only in-frame clones and leaves some out. The sample carries 130,000 or so clones, around four fifths recorded once. Germline V CDR1 and CDR2: LNHDA, SQIVND (reference sequence). The CDR3 contains 16 residues. The V gene end was trimmed by 5 bases and the J gene end by 4 bases; junction bases not matched to a gene: 12. J is TRBJ2-3 and V is TRBV19; TRBD1 aligns across 7 bases. The TCR sequence derives from a woman in her forties or fifties with renal cell carcinoma. The sample in question was blood, obtained from a patient whose treatment included radiotherapy and nephrectomy. Here the CDR3 reads CASSQRQGDIADTQYF. The CDR3 DNA reads as TGTGCCAGTAGTCAACGACAGGGAGACATCGCAGATACGCAGTATTTT.